This entry describes one T cell receptor beta chain. The CDR3 sequence is 15 residues long. This sample is part of a study of T cell changes during pregnancy in multiple sclerosis. Profiling relied on immunoSEQ multiplex PCR, and the TCRdb table lists in-frame clones only, not all of them. The sample includes about 79,000 clones, roughly 93% of them seen just once. This TCR derives from a female donor in good health, enrolled as a control in a pregnancy study. The chain carries TRBV21-1 and TRBJ1-1. TRBV21-1 is designated a pseudogene. The sequences come from peripheral blood, collected in the second trimester of pregnancy. The chain's CDR3 is CASSKQRFLYTEAFF. In DNA form, the CDR3 reads TGTGCCAGCAGCAAACAACGGTTTTTATACACTGAAGCTTTCTTT.